The TCR beta chain described here comes from a study of spatial heterogeneity in lung cancer. Study overall: Median follow-up for sequenced PBMC samples was two to three years after resection, when such samples existed. The study's findings and limits: More often at tumor resection than at routine follow-up, ubiquitous expanded tumor TCRs were detected in the blood.

Time point denoted: blood at routine non-recurrence follow-up after resection. Whole RNA, which was extracted from tumor, nontumor lung tissue or frozen PBMC, was sequenced without any cell sorting. This clonotype showed up just a few times. Its antigen is not identified. Each molecule of TCR cDNA was tagged with one unique molecular identifier. TCRdb called the 5' RACE reads again in MiXCR, with one record for every CDR3 protein. Among tens of thousands of distinct CDR3 sequences listed, roughly 21% were seen once. This material consisted of PBMCs, taken at follow-up. The receptor was isolated from a male donor with early-stage non-small cell lung cancer.

In nucleotides, the CDR3 is TGCGCCAGCACCGTTGGTTCAGGTCGGCGGAATGAGCAGTTCTTC. Its translation: CASTVGSGRRNEQFF. V and J are TRBV5-1 and TRBJ2-1, with D unclear. The CDR3 runs to 15 residues. Germline V gene data show CDR1 as SGHRS and CDR2 as YFSETQ. Trimming left V 6 bases short and J 7 bases short, with 20 bases between.